These 15 T cell receptor beta chains originate from one sample sequenced in a study. TCRdb reanalysed the RT-PCR reads using MiXCR and keeps one entry per CDR3 protein. The table shows 550,000 to 750,000 distinct CDR3 sequences, with over 12% occurring only once. The sequenced sample consisted of memory CD4+ T cells from blood. These TCRs come from a female donor in good health, serving as a healthy control.

This clonotype was observed a handful of times. The chain carries TRBV10-2 and TRBJ1-4; 9 nucleotides line up with TRBD1. Germline assignment: CDR1 WSHSY and CDR2 SAAADI. The trim removed 3 bases at V and 6 bases at J, leaving 5 bases unmatched. The length of the CDR3 is 15 residues. The CDR3 loop is CASSDPGQGDEKLFF. The DNA of the CDR3 is TGCGCCAGCAGTGACCCGGGACAGGGAGATGAAAAACTGTTTTTT.

V usage is TRBV6-5 and J usage is TRBJ2-5, with 16 bases aligning to TRBD2. V trimming: 4 bases; J trimming: 2 bases; junction bases outside the gene matches: 7. Germline V gene lookup returns CDR1 MNHEY and CDR2 SVGAGI. The CDR3 is 18 amino acids. The CDR3 DNA follows: TGTGCCAGCAGTTCTACCGGGACTAGCGGGAGGGCTCAAGAGACCCAGTACTTC. This translates into CASSSTGTSGRAQETQYF.

The gene calls are TRBV20-1 and TRBJ1-6; D unresolved. The CDR3 runs 16 residues. The germline V and J ends were trimmed by 5 bases and 0 bases, with 14 bases remaining between them. CDR1 and CDR2 (germline): DFQATT, SNEGSKA (reference sequence). CDR3 region: CSASRAGSSYNSPLHF. CDR3 DNA: TGCAGTGCTTCTCGAGCGGGGAGCTCCTATAATTCACCCCTCCACTTT.

V usage is TRBV27 and J usage is TRBJ2-4, with no clear D. Germline V CDR1 and CDR2: MNHEY, SMNVEV (reference sequence). The CDR3 sequence is 14 residues long. Trimming removed 9 bases from V and 6 bases from J, with 18 bases in between. The CDR3 nucleotides are TGTGCCAGTAAACCGTCGGTACAGCTAAACATTCAGTACTTC. Protein product: CASKPSVQLNIQYF.

This clonotype has at least ten counts. The chain's CDR3 is CASSHGATYEQYF. The CDR3 DNA follows: TGTGCCAGCAGCCACGGGGCGACCTACGAGCAGTACTTC. The chain links TRBV6-5 to TRBJ2-7, with D perhaps matching TRBD1 or TRBD2 (5 bases each). Trimming stripped 6 bases from V and 2 bases from J, with 11 bases between. CDR3 length equals 13 residues. Germline CDR1 reads MNHEY; CDR2 reads SVGAGI.

The J gene is TRBJ1-4, the V gene TRBV12-3 or TRBV12-4; D is uncertain. Deletions cut 4 bases from V and 2 bases from J, with 8 bases between. CDR3 length: 14 amino acids. The CDR3: CASSSTSTNEKLFF. DNA for the CDR3: TGTGCCAGCAGTTCGACTTCCACTAATGAAAAACTGTTTTTT.

This clonotype was found many times. V gene TRBV6-2 or TRBV6-3 combines with J gene TRBJ1-5; D is perhaps TRBD1 (5 bases). The V end lost 4 bases, the J end lost 5 bases, and 9 bases lay between the germline ends. Germline assignment: CDR1 MNHEY and CDR2 SVGEGT. The CDR3 covers 13 residues. The CDR3 reads CASSLIRDQPQHF. Written as DNA, the CDR3 is TGTGCCAGCAGTTTGATCAGGGATCAGCCCCAGCATTTT.

The chain has TRBV7-2 and TRBJ2-2; no definite D call. In germline, CDR1 is SGHTA, CDR2 FQGNSA. This CDR3 spans 17 amino acids. V was shortened by 2 bases and J by 5 bases, with 18 bases between the two germline ends. CDR3: CASSLLESTDRTGELFF. For the CDR3, the DNA is TGTGCCAGCAGCTTATTAGAATCGACCGATCGGACCGGGGAGCTGTTTTTT.

The chain couples TRBV6-1 to TRBJ2-2, with D maybe TRBD2 (6 bases). Germline assignment: CDR1 MNHNS and CDR2 SASEGT. This CDR3 has 14 amino acids. V was clipped by 8 bases and J by 1 base, with 11 bases between them. CDR3 coding DNA: TGTGCCAGCGGTAGTAGCGGGAACACCGGGGAGCTGTTTTTT. This sequence encodes CASGSSGNTGELFF.

The V call is TRBV24-1, the J call TRBJ2-7; D is undetermined. Trimming cost V 12 bases and J 4 bases, with 9 bases left between them. Germline V gives CDR1 KGHDR, CDR2 SFDVKD. The CDR3 loop spans 10 amino acids. CDR3 DNA: TGTGCCTCCCCCGGGTACGAGCAGTACTTC. This translates into CASPGYEQYF.

This clonotype occurred a few times. The chain combines TRBV5-1 with TRBJ2-3; TRBD2 agrees at 8 bases. Germline V gene data show CDR1 as SGHRS and CDR2 as YFSETQ. CDR3 length: 15 amino acids. J lost 7 bases, V lost 0 bases, and 7 bases had no gene match. In DNA form, the CDR3 reads TGCGCCAGCAGCTTGGTAGTAGCGGGGTATTATACGCAGTATTTT. The encoded protein is CASSLVVAGYYTQYF.

The chain employs TRBV12-3 or TRBV12-4 and TRBJ1-5; D unresolved. V lost 3 bases and J lost 6, with 12 bases in between. The CDR3 consists of 14 residues. The CDR3 DNA sequence: TGTGCCAGCAGTTTCGTGGGAAGCGGTCAGCCCCAGCATTTT. It specifies CASSFVGSGQPQHF.

This clonotype showed up many times. V gene TRBV6-5 combines with J gene TRBJ2-1; a weak D match, TRBD1 (6 bases). The CDR3 runs 16 residues. The germline V gene has CDR1 MNHEY and CDR2 SVGAGI. V lost 0 bases, J lost 15 bases, and 24 bases lay in between. CDR3 DNA sequence: TGTGCCAGCAGTTACTCGATCGCCTGGCAGGGGCCCGGTCTGTTCTTC. This codes for CASSYSIAWQGPGLFF.

This clonotype was detected ten times or more. One end of the junction fails to match germline, which may point to a read error. The V gene is TRBV5-1, the J gene TRBJ2-1, with D unresolved. The CDR3 extends over 15 amino acids. Germline V gives CDR1 SGHRS, CDR2 YFSETQ. The CDR3 DNA is TGTGCCAGCAGCTTAGTATCCGGCTCCTACAATGAGCAGTTCTTC. This sequence encodes CASSLVSGSYNEQFF.

This clonotype was found many times. The chain is built from TRBV6-2 or TRBV6-3 and TRBJ2-7, with no clear D. From germline, CDR1 is MNHEY and CDR2 SVGEGT. The CDR3 has 14 amino acids. Trimming took 2 bases from V and 2 from J, leaving 10 bases between them. CDR3 sequence reads: CASSYNPETYEQYF. CDR3 nucleotides: TGTGCCAGCAGTTACAACCCCGAAACCTACGAGCAGTACTTC.